A single sample is the source of the 18 T cell receptor beta chains below, sequenced in a study of blood T cell repertoires in COVID-19. Sequenced by immunoSEQ multiplex PCR; TCRdb stores in-frame clones only, minus some. The data hold just under 350,000 clones, with 91% observed a single time. The sequencing sample was made of peripheral blood. These receptors all stem from a young woman who had recovered from COVID-19.

This chain links TRBV3-1 (or the pseudogene TRBV3-2) with TRBJ2-3; 7 bases are a match to TRBD2. The CDR3 totals 18 residues. The trim removed 4 bases at V and 4 bases at J, leaving 17 bases unmatched. The germline V gene has CDR1 LGHDT and CDR2 YNNKEL (reference sequence). CDR3 DNA sequence: TGTGCCAGCAGCCCAACGACGGGGGGAGGCCAACAATCAGATACGCAGTATTTT. As protein: CASSPTTGGGQQSDTQYF.

This clone turned up a few times. This chain connects TRBV10-2 to TRBJ1-6; 7 nucleotides match TRBD1. The CDR3 covers 14 residues. The germline V gene has CDR1 WSHSY and CDR2 SAAADI. V dropped 4 bases and J dropped 5; count of bases not matched to a gene: 2. The CDR3 protein is CASSGGTDNSPLHF. As DNA, the CDR3 is TGCGCCAGCAGTGGGGGGACAGATAATTCACCCCTCCACTTT.

V and J are TRBV7-9 and TRBJ2-7; no clear D gene. V lost 1 base to trimming and J lost 1 base, with 5 bases between them. The CDR3 totals 13 residues. The germline V gene encodes CDR1 SEHNR and CDR2 FQNEAQ (reference sequence). CDR3 sequence (DNA): TGTGCCAGCAGCTTAGGTCCGTCCTACGAGCAGTACGTC. It encodes CASSLGPSYEQYV.

The rearrangement uses TRBV21-1 and TRBJ1-1. TRBV21-1 is a known pseudogene. The CDR3 loop spans 18 amino acids. Here the CDR3 reads CASSKAGMVRGRNTEAFF. In DNA form, the CDR3 reads TGTGCCAGCAGCAAAGCTGGTATGGTTAGAGGGCGGAACACTGAAGCTTTCTTT.

The chain links TRBV4-3 to TRBJ2-2; 9 nucleotides agree with TRBD2. V dropped 1 base and J dropped 7; count of bases not matched to a gene: 13. The germline gives CDR1 LGHNA, CDR2 YSLEER. The CDR3 spans 18 residues. DNA of the CDR3: TGCGCCAGCAGCCAAGTAGATTTAGCGGGAGCCCTTGGCGGGGAGCTGTTTTTT. It specifies CASSQVDLAGALGGELFF.

The chain couples TRBV27 to TRBJ2-1; no definite D call. Trimming left V 4 bases short and J 6 bases short, with 13 bases between. The germline V gene encodes CDR1 MNHEY and CDR2 SMNVEV (reference sequence). The CDR3 spans 14 residues. The CDR3 DNA sequence: TGTGCCAGCAGTTATCAAGTACACACCAATGAGCAGTTCTTC. Translation: CASSYQVHTNEQFF.

The chain recombines TRBV18 with TRBJ1-5, with 8 positions matching TRBD1. This CDR3 has 14 amino acids. The germline CDR1 and CDR2 sequences are KGHSH and LQKENI. With V trimmed by 6 bases and J by 7 bases, 8 bases remained unmatched. The CDR3 bases are TGTGCCAGCTCGCGGGGACAGGAACGACAGCCCCAGCATTTT. Translating gives CASSRGQERQPQHF.

The chain links TRBV7-2 to TRBJ2-1, with 8 bases matching TRBD2. The germline V gene encodes CDR1 SGHTA and CDR2 FQGNSA. There are 16 residues in the CDR3. Losses at the gene ends were 5 bases for V and 4 bases for J; bases not matched to a gene: 10. CDR3 sequence reads: CASSARGTRAYNEQFF. CDR3 nucleotide sequence: TGTGCCAGCAGCGCTAGAGGGACTAGGGCATACAATGAGCAGTTCTTC.

This sequence joins TRBV19 and TRBJ1-2; possibly TRBD1 for D (6 bases). The CDR3 has 15 amino acids. V was trimmed by 7 bases and J by 3 bases, leaving 18 bases between them. Germline assignment: CDR1 LNHDA and CDR2 SQIVND (reference sequence). The CDR3 DNA follows: TGTGCCAGTAAGAGGGGGGAGGGTAAGGACTATGGCTACACCTTC. As protein: CASKRGEGKDYGYTF.

The count of this clone is one. The J gene is TRBJ1-2, the V gene TRBV11-3; D not resolved. Germline loops: CDR1 SGHNT, CDR2 YENEEA. V was pared by 1 base and J by 4 bases, with 4 bases between. The CDR3 runs to 12 residues. The CDR3 region has the DNA TGTGCCAGCAGCTTAGGGAGCTATGGCTACACCTTC. Translated, it gives CASSLGSYGYTF. Looking up the rest from reference TRBV11-3 and TRBJ1-2 gives the full variable domain: EAGVVQSPRYKIIEKKQPVAFWCNPISGHNTLYWYLQNLGQGPELLIRYENEEAVDDSQLPKDRFSAERLKGVDSTLKIQPAELGDSAVYLCASSLGSYGYTFGSGTRLTVV.

The rearrangement uses TRBV24-1 and TRBJ1-5; 7 bases are a match to TRBD1. This CDR3 contains 18 residues. From germline, CDR1 is KGHDR and CDR2 SFDVKD. V lost 4 bases to trimming and J lost 0 bases; unmatched junction nucleotides: 11. The CDR3 loop reads CATSDRTPTGYSNQPQHF. The CDR3 bases are TGTGCCACCAGTGACCGGACACCGACAGGGTATAGCAATCAGCCCCAGCATTTT.

The chain carries TRBV7-9 and TRBJ1-2, with TRBD1 as a possible D gene (6 bases). The CDR3 contains 16 residues. CDR1 and CDR2 (germline): SEHNR, FQNEAQ (reference sequence). V was shortened by 4 bases and J by 0 bases, with 15 bases between the two germline ends. The CDR3 sequence is CASSSTRTDTNYGYTF. Here the CDR3 DNA reads TGTGCCAGCAGCTCGACCCGGACAGATACTAACTATGGCTACACCTTC.

This clone has only a few counts. The V and J genes are TRBV30 and TRBJ2-2; 10 bases are a match to TRBD2. Germline V CDR1 and CDR2: GTSNPN, SVGIG (reference sequence). Unmatched junction bases numbered 5, after V lost 4 bases and J lost 3 bases. This CDR3 has 15 residues. Here the CDR3 reads CAWKRLAGDTGELFF. DNA of the CDR3: TGTGCCTGGAAGAGGCTAGCGGGGGACACCGGGGAGCTGTTTTTT.

The chain links TRBV10-3 to TRBJ2-1; 10 nucleotides agree with TRBD2. Trimming cost V 5 bases and J 8 bases; bases outside gene matches: 12. Germline V gives CDR1 ENHRY, CDR2 SYGVKD. The CDR3 extends over 16 amino acids. The CDR3 DNA reads TGTGCCATCAGTACCGGGGGACTAGCGACCGGGTATGAGCAGTTCTTC. Protein product: CAISTGGLATGYEQFF.

The table lists this clone with a count of one. The chain has TRBV29-1 and TRBJ2-1; 9 bases line up with TRBD2. Germline V gene sequence: CDR1 SQVTM, CDR2 ANQGSEA. This CDR3 comprises 13 residues. J lost 9 bases, V lost 4 bases, and 7 bases had no gene match. The CDR3 nucleotides are TGCAGCGTTGTGCGGGAGGGCCGAGGTGAGCAGTTCTTC. Protein sequence: CSVVREGRGEQFF.

This clone has only one observation. The V gene is TRBV6-5, the J gene TRBJ2-3, with TRBD2 matching over 7 bases. The CDR3 has 14 amino acids. Germline V gene lookup returns CDR1 MNHEY and CDR2 SVGAGI. After removal of 11 bases from V and 0 bases from J, the junction contained 8 bases not matched to a gene. The CDR3 protein is CAARWGGSTDTQYF. DNA of the CDR3: TGTGCCGCGCGGTGGGGGGGAAGCACAGATACGCAGTATTTT.

The rearrangement links TRBV11-2 to TRBJ2-1; D may be TRBD2 (5 bases). From germline, CDR1 is SGHAT and CDR2 FQNNGV. Trimming pared 1 base from V and 0 bases from J, leaving 10 bases between. The CDR3 is made up of 16 amino acids. As DNA, the CDR3 is TGTGCCAGCAGCTTAGGCACTAGTCGCTCCTACAATGAGCAGTTCTTC. It yields the protein CASSLGTSRSYNEQFF.

J is TRBJ2-1 and V is TRBV5-1, with 7 bases lining up with TRBD1. The CDR3 loop spans 15 amino acids. V shed 1 base, J shed 4 bases, and the junction held 5 bases outside the gene matches. Germline-derived CDR1 and CDR2 are SGHRS and YFSETQ. CDR3 coding DNA: TGCGCCAGCAGCTTGTCGGGACAGACTTACAATGAGCAGTTCTTC. Protein sequence: CASSLSGQTYNEQFF.